This record covers a single T cell receptor beta chain. The antigen remains unidentified. The source of the sample is a study of cytomegalovirus exposure and HLA in healthy donors. The study's findings and limits: Generally TCR sequences proved uncommon, though certain public TCRs appeared in numerous donors. An analysis was carried out later, and it reportedly showed fewer N-insertions in an Asian-associated ancestry cluster than the approximately 710-donor mean. In a later analysis, TCR beta V- and J-gene trimming was associated with a missense DCLRE1C variant.

Trimming removed 0 bases from V and 5 bases from J, with 5 bases in between. This CDR3 has 12 residues. From germline, CDR1 is SGHRS and CDR2 YFSETQ. PCR used 60 Vbeta primers and 13 Jbeta primers. Sequenced by immunoSEQ multiplex PCR; TCRdb stores in-frame clones only, minus some. The sample carries roughly 120,000 clones, 80% recorded once. The source of this sequence is a man between 25 and 39 years old in good health and CMV-seronegative. The chain carries TRBV5-1 and TRBJ1-2, with D unclear. The sequenced material came from PBMCs. As DNA, the CDR3 is TGCGCCAGCAGCTTGGGGCCGTATGGCTACACCTTC. Translating gives CASSLGPYGYTF.